This TCR beta chain was captured in a study of T cells in localized non-small cell lung cancer. Sequencing was performed with immunoSEQ multiplex PCR; in TCRdb, only in-frame clones are kept and a portion is missing. The sample consists of a few thousand clones, 28% of them appearing once. This clone was detected a few times. Its specificity is unknown. Germline CDR1 reads MNHGY; CDR2 reads SAAAGT. The V gene end was trimmed by 4 bases and the J gene end by 7 bases; junction bases not matched to a gene: 4. The CDR3 sequence is 15 residues long. The study, taken as a whole, reports: Without multi-region sequencing, intratumor heterogeneity could not be excluded. Adjacent lung exhibited a median of 57 among the 100 most abundant tumor clones. There was higher T cell clonality in uninvolved adjacent lung than in tumor, and it was highest there.

This receptor was taken from a female donor of 60 years or more with stage I lung adenocarcinoma. This chain connects TRBV6-8 to TRBJ2-1, with TRBD2 matching over 13 bases. The source was lung tumor tissue, collected before any cancer treatment. The CDR3 DNA reads TGTGCCAGCAGTTTGCCGACTAGCGGGAGGAATGAGCAGTTCTTC. This codes for CASSLPTSGRNEQFF.